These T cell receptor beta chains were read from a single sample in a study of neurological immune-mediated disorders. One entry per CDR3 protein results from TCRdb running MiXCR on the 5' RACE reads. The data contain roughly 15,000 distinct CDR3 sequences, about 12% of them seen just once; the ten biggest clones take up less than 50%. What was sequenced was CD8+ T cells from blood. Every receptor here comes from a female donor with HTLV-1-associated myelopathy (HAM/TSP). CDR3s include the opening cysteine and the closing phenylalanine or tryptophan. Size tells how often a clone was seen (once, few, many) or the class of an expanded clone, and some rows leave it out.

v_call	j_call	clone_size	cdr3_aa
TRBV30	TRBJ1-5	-	CAWSVTGSQPQHF
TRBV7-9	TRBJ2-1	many	CASSSLLTGPPGGPFREQFF
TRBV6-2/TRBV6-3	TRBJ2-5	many	CASGTSGGQETQYF
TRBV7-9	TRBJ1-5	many	CASSFGTLNQPQHF
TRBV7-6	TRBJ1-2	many	CASSLVTDPNYGYTF
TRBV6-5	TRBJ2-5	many	CASSYSWLAGGEQETQYF
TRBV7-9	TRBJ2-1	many	CASSLASRVHEQFF
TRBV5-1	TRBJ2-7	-	CASSGGIITYTYEQYF
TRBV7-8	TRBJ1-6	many	CASSPSFRGPYNSPLHF
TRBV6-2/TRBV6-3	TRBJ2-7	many	CASSYPGHSAYEQYF
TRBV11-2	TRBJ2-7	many	CASSSPSDIFSYEQYF
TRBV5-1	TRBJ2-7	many	CASRPGISYEQYF
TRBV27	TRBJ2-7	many	CASSFRAGYEQYF
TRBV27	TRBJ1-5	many	CASRLGGGESHQPQHF
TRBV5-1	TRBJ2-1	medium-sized	CASSLVGDQRGNNEQFF
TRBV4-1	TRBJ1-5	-	CASSQEPASDKPQHF
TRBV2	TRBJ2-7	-	CASSQSGGGEQYF
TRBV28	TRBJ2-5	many	CASSHKGLRGAGETQYF
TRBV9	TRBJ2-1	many	CASSELAYHRDEQFF
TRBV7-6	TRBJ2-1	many	CASSLLQTGYNEQFF
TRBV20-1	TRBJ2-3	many	CSARDWAGEADTQYF
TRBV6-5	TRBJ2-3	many	CASSLESTGAHNTQYF
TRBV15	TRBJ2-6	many	CATSTGRSGANVLTF
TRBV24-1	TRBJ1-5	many	CATSDPGGNQPQHF
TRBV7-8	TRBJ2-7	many	CASSLEGIRGEYF
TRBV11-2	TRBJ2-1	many	CASSQTGTYLSYNEQFF
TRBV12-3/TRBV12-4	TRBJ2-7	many	CASRLHRVGLEQYF
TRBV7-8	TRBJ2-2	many	CASSPQWTGGWGGLAGYSGELFF
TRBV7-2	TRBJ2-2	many	CASSLVWDRVTGELFF
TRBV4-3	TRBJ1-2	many	CASSFGQSNYGYTF